This T cell receptor beta chain was identified in a study of blood T cell repertoires in COVID-19. The overall study: Material from acute and convalescent COVID-19 was sourced from the United States, Italy and Spain. The analysed material was cDNA or gDNA that came from T cells, B-cell-depleted T cells, or PBMCs.

CDR3 length: 12 amino acids. The germline V and J ends were trimmed by 6 bases and 3 bases, with 8 bases remaining between them. Per the germline V gene, CDR1 is MGHDK and CDR2 is SYGVNS. Authors' analysis steps: Reference gene primer amplification gave nucleated cell count estimates. TCRdb's table, derived via immunoSEQ multiplex PCR, lists solely in-frame clones and lacks some. The V and J calls and clone size come from that table; D and trimming were worked out from the DNA. The table lists roughly 150,000 clones, over 70% of them singletons. This sequence originates from a man older than 75 with acute or convalescent COVID-19. Sample: peripheral blood. The rearrangement uses TRBV25-1 and TRBJ1-1; no reliable D call. The CDR3 coding sequence is TGTGCCAGCAGCGAAGGGCACACTGAAGCTTTCTTT. Translating gives CASSEGHTEAFF.